The 10 T cell receptor beta chains listed next were all sequenced from one sample in a study of cytomegalovirus exposure and HLA in healthy donors. The PCR contained 60 Vbeta and 13 Jbeta primers. TCRdb's copy holds only in-frame clones and misses some; the assay was immunoSEQ multiplex PCR. The table counts about 120,000 clones; less than 4.5% lies in the top ten. Material: PBMCs. Receptors originate from a man between 18 and 35 years old in good health and CMV-seronegative.

To note about this clone: One junction end does not reproduce the germline sequence, and a read error may be involved. CDR3 amino acids: CASGEDGTSGGPLTDTQYF. The CDR3 coding sequence is TGTGCCAGCGGTGAAGACGGGACTAGCGGGGGGCCCCTCACAGATACGCAGTATTTT. The rearrangement links TRBV6-1 to TRBJ2-3; 15 bases are shared with TRBD2. Germline CDR1 reads MNHNS; CDR2 reads SASEGT. This CDR3 has 19 amino acids.

Written as DNA, the CDR3 is TGTGCCAGCAGCAGCCCCGGGACTAGCGGGAGGGCCTTGGAGACCCAGTACTTC. Its translation: CASSSPGTSGRALETQYF. This chain joins TRBV5-4 and TRBJ2-5; 16 bases agree with TRBD2. Germline values: CDR1 SGHNT, CDR2 YYREEE (reference sequence). V was clipped by 4 bases and J by 5 bases; unmatched bases: 11. The CDR3 runs to 18 residues.

V usage is TRBV2 and J usage is TRBJ2-1, with 7 bases matching TRBD2. Per germline, CDR1 SNHLY and CDR2 FYNNEI. This CDR3 contains 14 residues. With 10 bases clipped from V and 6 bases from J, the junction kept 12 bases outside the gene matches. The CDR3: CAILGGREGNEQFF. Written as DNA, the CDR3 is TGTGCCATTCTGGGCGGGAGAGAAGGCAATGAGCAGTTCTTC.

The gene calls are TRBV10-1 and TRBJ2-5; 15 positions agree with TRBD2. The CDR3 is 16 amino acids. Trimming at V came to 6 bases and at J to 5 bases, leaving 7 bases not matched to a gene. The germline V gene encodes CDR1 WNHNN and CDR2 SYGVQD (reference sequence). CDR3 amino acids: CASSRGTSGRRETQYF. CDR3 nucleotides: TGCGCCAGCAGCCGAGGGACTAGCGGGAGGAGGGAGACCCAGTACTTC.

The chain uses TRBV5-1 and TRBJ2-3, with D possibly matching TRBD2 (5 bases). Germline CDR1 reads SGHRS; CDR2 reads YFSETQ. The V gene lost 4 bases and the J gene lost 4 bases, with 19 bases spanning the gap. This CDR3 has 16 residues. The CDR3 DNA reads TGCGCCAGCAGCCGTAGCGTGAGAGGTGATCCAGATACGCAGTATTTT. This sequence encodes CASSRSVRGDPDTQYF.

The V and J genes are TRBV11-1 and TRBJ2-3; 9 bases fit TRBD1. Germline V gene data show CDR1 as SGHAT and CDR2 as FQDESV (reference sequence). This CDR3 region has 16 residues. Trimming removed 4 bases from V and 1 base from J; junction bases left unmatched: 6. Here the CDR3 reads CASSSRGQGGTDTQYF. The CDR3 DNA reads as TGTGCCAGCAGCTCTAGGGGACAGGGAGGCACAGATACGCAGTATTTT.

The chain recombines TRBV15 with TRBJ1-6, with 8 nucleotides matching TRBD1. The CDR3 loop spans 14 amino acids. Trimming cost V 5 bases and J 9 bases; bases outside gene matches: 6. CDR1 and CDR2 from the germline V gene are LNHNV and YYDKDF (reference sequence). CDR3 DNA sequence: TGTGCCACCAGCCTAGACAGGGGTGGTTCACCCCTCCACTTT. Translating it yields CATSLDRGGSPLHF.

The V gene is TRBV6-1, the J gene TRBJ2-4; 10 bases map to TRBD1. This CDR3 is 15 amino acids long. The V gene end was trimmed by 2 bases and the J gene end by 7 bases; junction bases not matched to a gene: 5. The germline V gene encodes CDR1 MNHNS and CDR2 SASEGT. CDR3 sequence (DNA): TGTGCCAGCAGTGAATGGACAGGGGGACAGAACATTCAGTACTTC. Translating it yields CASSEWTGGQNIQYF.

The chain couples TRBV19 to TRBJ1-2; 11 positions agree with TRBD1. Trimming cost V 7 bases and J 9 bases; bases outside gene matches: 7. Germline V gene sequence: CDR1 LNHDA, CDR2 SQIVND (reference sequence). The CDR3 contains 13 residues. In DNA, the CDR3 is TGTGCCAGTAAGGACAGGGGGCAAGGAAGCTACACCTTC. Protein: CASKDRGQGSYTF.

The gene calls are TRBV2 and TRBJ2-7; TRBD1 is a possible D gene (6 bases). This CDR3 contains 13 residues. Germline V lookup: CDR1 SNHLY, CDR2 FYNNEI. V was shortened by 0 bases and J by 7 bases, with 10 bases between the two germline ends. The CDR3 here is CASSEANRGEQYF. The CDR3 DNA follows: TGTGCCAGCAGTGAAGCGAATAGGGGGGAGCAGTACTTC.